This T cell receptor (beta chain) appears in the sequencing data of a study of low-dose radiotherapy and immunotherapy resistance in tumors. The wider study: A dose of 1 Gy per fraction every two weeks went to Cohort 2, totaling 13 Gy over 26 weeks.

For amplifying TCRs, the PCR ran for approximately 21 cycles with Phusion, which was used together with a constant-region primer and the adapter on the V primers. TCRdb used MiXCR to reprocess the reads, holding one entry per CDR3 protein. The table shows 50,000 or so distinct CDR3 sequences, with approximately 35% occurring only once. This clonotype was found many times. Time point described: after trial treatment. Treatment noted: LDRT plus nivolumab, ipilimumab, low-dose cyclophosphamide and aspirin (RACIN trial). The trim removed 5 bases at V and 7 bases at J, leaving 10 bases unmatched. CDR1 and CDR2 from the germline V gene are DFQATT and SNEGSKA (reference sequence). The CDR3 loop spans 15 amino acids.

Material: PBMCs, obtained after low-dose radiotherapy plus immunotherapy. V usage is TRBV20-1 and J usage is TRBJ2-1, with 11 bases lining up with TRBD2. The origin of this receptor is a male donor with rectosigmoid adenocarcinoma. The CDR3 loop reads CSALKLAGGPNEQFF. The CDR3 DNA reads TGCAGTGCTCTAAAGCTAGCGGGGGGACCTAATGAGCAGTTCTTC.